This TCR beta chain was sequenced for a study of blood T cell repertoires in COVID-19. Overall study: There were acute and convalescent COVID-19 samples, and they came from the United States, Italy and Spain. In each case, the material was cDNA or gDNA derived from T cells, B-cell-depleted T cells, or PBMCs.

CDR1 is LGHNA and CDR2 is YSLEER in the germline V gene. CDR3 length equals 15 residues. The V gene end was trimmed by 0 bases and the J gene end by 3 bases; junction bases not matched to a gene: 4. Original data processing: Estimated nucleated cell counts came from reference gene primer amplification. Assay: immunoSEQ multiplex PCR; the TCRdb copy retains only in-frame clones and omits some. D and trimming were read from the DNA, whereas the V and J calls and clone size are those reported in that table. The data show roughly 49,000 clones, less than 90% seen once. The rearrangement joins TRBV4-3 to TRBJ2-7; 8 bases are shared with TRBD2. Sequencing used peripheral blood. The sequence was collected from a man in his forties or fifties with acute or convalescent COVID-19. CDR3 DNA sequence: TGCGCCAGCAGCCAAGATCGTAGCGGGGTCTACGAGCAGTACTTC. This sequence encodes CASSQDRSGVYEQYF.